This T cell receptor beta chain derives from a study of shared clonotypes between healthy human individuals. This CDR3 has 16 amino acids. Germline V gene lookup returns CDR1 SGHNT and CDR2 YYREEE (reference sequence). Trimming cost V 2 bases and J 2 bases; bases outside gene matches: 4. Turning to this clone: The sample carries other DNA sequences with the same CDR3.

Method: immunoSEQ multiplex PCR; TCRdb's copy keeps in-frame clones and lacks some. The sample lists around 1.1 million clones; roughly 80% were seen once. The sequencing sample was made of memory CD4+ T cells from PBMCs. Subset reported: CD45RA-negative fraction. The clonotype originates from a man aged 18 to 30 in good health. Some clones in this sample may be carry-over from other donors' samples. The J gene is TRBJ2-3, the V gene TRBV5-4; 11 bases agree with TRBD2. CDR3 DNA: TGTGCCAGCAGCTTAGGACTAGCGGGTTCCACAGATACGCAGTATTTT. Its protein is CASSLGLAGSTDTQYF.